Below, 18 T cell receptor beta chains from the same sample are listed, as sequenced in a study of shared clonotypes between healthy human individuals. Clones were read by immunoSEQ multiplex PCR, and TCRdb kept only the in-frame ones, dropping some. The sample consists of around 750,000 clones, about 74% of them appearing once. The source material was memory CD4+ T cells sorted from blood. Subset: CD45RA-negative fraction. Receptors originate from a woman aged 25 to 39 in good health.

The V and J genes are TRBV11-1 and TRBJ1-3, with D tentatively TRBD1 (5 bases). Germline CDR1 and CDR2: SGHAT and FQDESV (reference sequence). The CDR3 has 14 residues. Trimming shortened V by 5 bases and J by 3 bases, and 11 bases separated the two germline ends. The chain's CDR3 is CASSARDVGNTIYF. The CDR3 bases are TGTGCCAGCAGCGCGCGGGACGTTGGAAACACCATATATTTT.

The chain has TRBV5-1 and TRBJ1-5; possibly TRBD1 for D (6 bases). The germline V gene has CDR1 SGHRS and CDR2 YFSETQ. Trimming stripped 8 bases from V and 1 base from J, with 16 bases between. The CDR3 runs to 15 residues. CDR3 DNA sequence: TGCGCCAGTTCCCGACAGGCTAAAAGCAATCAGCCCCAGCATTTT. The encoded protein is CASSRQAKSNQPQHF.

This chain uses TRBV2 with TRBJ2-3, with D perhaps given as TRBD1 or TRBD2 (5 bases each). V gave up 6 bases and J gave up 6 bases, with 7 bases separating them. The CDR3 has 11 residues. The germline V gene has CDR1 SNHLY and CDR2 FYNNEI. The CDR3 coding sequence is TGTGCCAGCAGCGGGGCCGATACGCAGTATTTT. The encoded protein is CASSGADTQYF.

Points on this clone: This sample also contains other DNA sequences that code for the same CDR3. This chain links TRBV6-1 with TRBJ2-1; D gene unclear. V was clipped by 2 bases and J by 0 bases, with 8 bases between them. The germline gives CDR1 MNHNS, CDR2 SASEGT. The CDR3 covers 15 residues. CDR3 nucleotides: TGTGCCAGCAGTGAAATCTTGAGCTCCTACAATGAGCAGTTCTTC. It encodes CASSEILSSYNEQFF.

The rearrangement uses TRBV10-3 and TRBJ2-7, with 8 nucleotides matching TRBD2. The junction had 14 bases not matched to a gene; V was cut back by 7 bases and J by 6 bases. The germline V gene has CDR1 ENHRY and CDR2 SYGVKD. The length of the CDR3 is 15 residues. CDR3: CAIKARTAGGGEQYF. The DNA of the CDR3 is TGTGCCATCAAGGCTAGGACGGCCGGGGGGGGCGAGCAGTACTTC.

The V gene is TRBV5-4, the J gene TRBJ2-4; D is possibly TRBD2 (7 bases). Trimming shortened V by 4 bases and J by 3 bases, and 14 bases separated the two germline ends. CDR1 SGHNT and CDR2 YYREEE come from the germline V gene (reference sequence). The CDR3 sequence is 15 residues long. The CDR3 region is CASSPGAGDKNIQYF. The CDR3 nucleotides are TGTGCCAGCAGCCCGGGGGCGGGAGACAAAAACATTCAGTACTTC.

The V and J genes are TRBV29-1 and TRBJ1-2; tentative D call: TRBD1 (6 bases). Germline V CDR1 and CDR2: SQVTM, ANQGSEA. CDR3 length: 12 amino acids. Trimming pared 0 bases from V and 7 bases from J, leaving 9 bases between. CDR3 nucleotide sequence: TGCAGCGTTGAAGATGACAGGCTTGGCTACACCTTC. Protein sequence: CSVEDDRLGYTF. The full variable domain, rest sourced from reference TRBV29-1 and TRBJ1-2, is SAVISQKPSRDICQRGTSLTIQCQVDSQVTMMFWYRQQPGQSLTLIATANQGSEATYESGFVIDKFPISRPNLTFSTLTVSNMSPEDSSIYLCSVEDDRLGYTFGSGTRLTVV.

The V gene is TRBV4-2, the J gene TRBJ2-4; no definite D call. The germline gives CDR1 LGHNA, CDR2 YNFKEQ. This CDR3 is built from 15 residues. V was shortened by 4 bases and J by 8 bases, with 18 bases between the two germline ends. CDR3 DNA sequence: TGTGCCAGCAGCCTGTCCTCCGCCGAACGGGACATTCAGTACTTC. Encoded protein: CASSLSSAERDIQYF.

The chain has TRBV4-1 and TRBJ2-5, with TRBD1 matching over 8 bases. There are 16 residues in the CDR3. Trimming took 4 bases from V and 2 from J; bases not matched to a gene: 9. CDR1 MGHRA and CDR2 YSYEKL come from the germline V gene. The CDR3 loop is CASSRLQGGSQETQYF. Written as DNA, the CDR3 is TGCGCCAGCAGCCGCCTACAGGGGGGTTCTCAAGAGACCCAGTACTTC.

This clone was observed a single time. A single base separates this from a much larger clone, so it may be a read error. The sample has other DNA sequences that encode this CDR3 too. The chain uses TRBV30 and TRBJ1-5; the D gene is possibly TRBD1 (5 bases). There are 13 residues in the CDR3. V was pared by 1 base and J by 2 bases, with 6 bases between. CDR1 and CDR2 (germline): GTSNPN, SVGIG (reference sequence). As DNA, the CDR3 is TGTGCCTGGAGTGGGGGCGGCAATCAGCCCCAGCATTTT. It specifies CAWSGGGNQPQHF. Based on the CDR3 plus reference TRBV30 and TRBJ1-5, the full variable domain is SQTIHQWPATLVQPVGSPLSLECTVEGTSNPNLYWYRQAAGRGLQLLFYSVGIGQISSEVPQNLSASRPQDRQFILSSKKLLLSDSGFYLCAWSGGGNQPQHFGDGTRLSIL.

V and J are TRBV29-1 and TRBJ2-4; a possible D gene is TRBD1 (5 bases). Trimming shortened V by 5 bases and J by 16 bases, and 18 bases separated the two germline ends. CDR3 length: 11 amino acids. The germline gives CDR1 SQVTM, CDR2 ANQGSEA. The CDR3 nucleotides are TGCAGCGTTAATCTCTGGCAGGGCGTCTACTTC. This codes for CSVNLWQGVYF.

The genes are TRBV19 and TRBJ2-1, with D possibly matching TRBD2 (5 bases). V gave up 5 bases and J gave up 8 bases, with 13 bases separating them. The CDR3 is 13 residues long. From germline, CDR1 is LNHDA and CDR2 SQIVND (reference sequence). The CDR3 sequence is CASSRLAVDEQFF. The DNA for the CDR3 is TGTGCCAGTAGTCGGCTAGCTGTCGATGAGCAGTTCTTC.

The chain joins TRBV18 to TRBJ2-3; D uncertain. With 1 base removed from V and 1 base from J, the gap between germline ends came to 9 bases. The CDR3 consists of 15 residues. CDR1 is KGHSH and CDR2 is LQKENI in the germline V gene. The CDR3 sequence is CASSPLGQGTDTQYF. CDR3 in DNA: TGTGCCAGCTCACCACTGGGTCAGGGCACAGATACGCAGTATTTT.

The rearrangement joins TRBV18 to TRBJ1-1, with D tentatively TRBD1 (6 bases). The ends were cut back, 1 base at V and 6 bases at J, with 18 bases in the middle. The CDR3 runs 16 residues. Germline V gene lookup returns CDR1 KGHSH and CDR2 LQKENI. CDR3 amino acids: CASSPRAGDGWAEAFF. DNA of the CDR3: TGTGCCAGCTCACCACGGGCAGGGGACGGCTGGGCTGAAGCTTTCTTT.

The genes are TRBV6-1 and TRBJ1-1; 7 nucleotides line up with TRBD1. This CDR3 has 14 amino acids. V lost 10 bases, J lost 5 bases, and 13 bases stayed unmatched. Germline CDR1 and CDR2: MNHNS and SASEGT. This CDR3 reads CAIGGADFRTEAFF. In nucleotides, the CDR3 is TGTGCCATAGGGGGCGCGGATTTTAGAACTGAAGCTTTCTTT.

The V and J genes are TRBV5-6 and TRBJ2-7, with D perhaps matching TRBD2 (5 bases). In germline, CDR1 is SGHDT, CDR2 YYEEEE. Trimming stripped 0 bases from V and 3 bases from J, with 13 bases between. There are 15 residues in the CDR3. CDR3 sequence: CASSLDGLPYYEQYF. DNA for the CDR3: TGTGCCAGCAGCTTGGACGGACTCCCATACTACGAGCAGTACTTC.

This clone has a single count. The chain carries TRBV25-1 and TRBJ1-2; weak D call: TRBD1 (5 bases). The germline V gene encodes CDR1 MGHDK and CDR2 SYGVNS. This CDR3 has 13 residues. Trimming shortened V by 4 bases and J by 0 bases, and 6 bases separated the two germline ends. As DNA, the CDR3 is TGTGCCAGCAGTGCAGGGCCTAACTATGGCTACACCTTC. Translation gives CASSAGPNYGYTF.

The J gene is TRBJ1-5, the V gene TRBV7-8; D is unresolved. The CDR3 loop spans 16 amino acids. Germline V gene sequence: CDR1 SGHVS, CDR2 FQNEAQ. Deletions cut 1 base from V and 3 bases from J, with 13 bases between. DNA of the CDR3: TGTGCCAGCAGCTTAGGGGCGGCAGGAGACAATCAGCCCCAGCATTTT. It translates to CASSLGAAGDNQPQHF. The complete variable domain, with remaining parts taken from reference TRBV7-8 and TRBJ1-5, reads GAGVSQSPRYKVAKRGQDVALRCDPISGHVSLFWYQQALGQGPEFLTYFQNEAQLDKSGLPSDRFFAERPEGSVSTLKIQRTQQEDSAVYLCASSLGAAGDNQPQHFGDGTRLSIL.